These 5 T cell receptor beta chains came from one sample sequenced in a study of control samples from healthy donors and cancer patients. Libraries were prepared by immunoSEQ multiplex PCR; TCRdb keeps only in-frame clonotypes and omits some of them. The sample carries about 140,000 clones, 90% to 95% recorded once. Specimen: blood. Receptors were obtained from a man aged 40-49 years in good health.

Turning to this clone: Other nucleotide sequences in the sample specify the same CDR3. The V call is TRBV6-1, the J call TRBJ2-2, with TRBD1 as a possible D gene (5 bases). Germline loops: CDR1 MNHNS, CDR2 SASEGT. The CDR3 runs 14 residues. Trimming took 0 bases from V and 3 from J, leaving 5 bases between them. This CDR3 reads CASSEAGDTGELFF. CDR3 DNA sequence: TGTGCCAGCAGTGAAGCAGGGGACACCGGGGAGCTGTTTTTT.

This sequence joins TRBV6-5 and TRBJ1-4; TRBD1 matches 7 bases. Germline V lookup: CDR1 MNHEY, CDR2 SVGAGI. The CDR3 runs 15 residues. The V gene end was trimmed by 9 bases and the J gene end by 1 base; junction bases not matched to a gene: 8. For the CDR3, the DNA is TGTGCCAGTTCGTCGGGACAGAGAACTAATGAAAAACTGTTTTTT. Translation: CASSSGQRTNEKLFF.

J is TRBJ2-2 and V is TRBV2; 14 bases align to TRBD2. V lost 1 base and J lost 7; bases outside the gene matches: 5. CDR1 is SNHLY and CDR2 is FYNNEI in the germline V gene. The CDR3 runs 17 residues. The CDR3 DNA is TGTGCCAGCAGTGAAGGGACTAGCGGGAGGACGGGCGGGGAGCTGTTTTTT. Translation: CASSEGTSGRTGGELFF.

CDR3 sequence: CASSIIQGGRNQPQHF. The CDR3 region has the DNA TGTGCCAGTAGTATTATCCAGGGCGGTCGCAATCAGCCCCAGCATTTT. The genes are TRBV19 and TRBJ1-5; D is perhaps TRBD1 (5 bases). This CDR3 is built from 16 residues. V lost 3 bases, J lost 2 bases, and 14 bases lay in between. Looked up from germline, CDR1 is LNHDA and CDR2 is SQIVND (reference sequence).

The rearrangement links TRBV6-2 or TRBV6-3 to TRBJ1-1; D uncertain. The CDR3 loop spans 14 amino acids. V was shortened by 6 bases and J by 2 bases, with 13 bases between the two germline ends. CDR1 is MNHEY, CDR2 SVGEGT, per germline. CDR3 amino acids: CASSREIPNTEAFF. The CDR3 DNA is TGTGCCAGCAGCCGCGAGATACCCAACACTGAAGCTTTCTTT.